Listed below are T cell receptor beta chains from one sample, sequenced in a study of OX40 agonist ivuxolimab in advanced cancers. Libraries were prepared by immunoSEQ multiplex PCR; TCRdb keeps only in-frame clonotypes and omits some of them. This table holds roughly 70,000 clones, about 85% found once. The input for sequencing was CD4+ or CD8+ T cells sorted from blood, taken in a trial of the OX40 agonist ivuxolimab. These receptors originate from an adult with an advanced solid tumor such as melanoma, head and neck, liver or kidney cancer. CDR3s include the opening cysteine and the closing phenylalanine or tryptophan. The D gene is left open where the match is weak. Rows give clone size only sometimes, using once, few, many, or a class for an expanded clone.

v_call,clone_size,d_call,j_call,cdr3_aa,cdr3_nt
TRBV25-1,NA,TRBD1,TRBJ2-7,CASSVGGGLLEQYF,TGTGCCAGCAGTGTAGGGGGCGGTCTATTGGAGCAGTACTTC
TRBV5-1,NA,NA,TRBJ2-7,CASTPLGQGSSGSYEQYF,TGCGCCAGCACCCCTTTGGGACAGGGATCTAGCGGGAGCTACGAGCAGTACTTC
TRBV12-5,NA,NA,TRBJ1-1,CASGLLTNTEAFF,TGTGCTAGTGGTTTGTTGACTAACACTGAAGCTTTCTTT
TRBV28,once,NA,TRBJ1-1,CASSRYRDTTEAFF,TGTGCCAGCAGTCGCTACAGGGACACTACTGAAGCTTTCTTT
TRBV5-8,NA,NA,TRBJ1-1,CASSLIPGTEAFF,TGTGCCAGCAGCTTGATCCCAGGCACTGAAGCTTTCTTT
TRBV5-6,NA,TRBD2,TRBJ2-7,CASSHGASGRASYEQYF,TGTGCCAGCAGCCACGGGGCTAGCGGGAGGGCCTCGTACGAGCAGTACTTC
TRBV7-9,NA,NA,TRBJ1-2,CASSLFSGLGYTF,TGTGCCAGCAGCTTATTTTCTGGTCTCGGCTACACCTTC
TRBV2,NA,TRBD1,TRBJ1-1,CASNLVPGQGFDAFF,TGTGCCAGCAACTTAGTCCCGGGACAGGGTTTCGACGCTTTCTTT
TRBV6-5,NA,NA,TRBJ2-6,CASSATSGANVLTF,TGTGCCAGCAGTGCTACCTCCGGGGCCAACGTCCTGACTTTC
TRBV27,NA,NA,TRBJ2-1,CASSREGSGHYNEQFF,TGTGCCAGCAGTCGCGAAGGTAGCGGTCACTACAATGAGCAGTTCTTC
TRBV2,once,NA,TRBJ1-6,CASSEQAGTNSPLHF,TGTGCCAGCAGTGAACAGGCGGGAACTAATTCACCCCTCCACTTT
TRBV5-8,NA,NA,TRBJ1-3,CASSRGGSSGNTIYF,TGTGCCAGCAGCCGAGGGGGGAGCTCTGGAAACACCATATATTTT
TRBV7-2,NA,TRBD1,TRBJ2-7,CASSSRTGAYEQYF,TGTGCCAGCAGCTCCCGGACAGGGGCCTACGAGCAGTACTTC
TRBV30,NA,TRBD1,TRBJ1-2,CAWSDGTGIGYTF,TGTGCCTGGAGTGACGGGACAGGGATTGGCTACACCTTC
TRBV6-1,NA,TRBD1,TRBJ2-2,CASSESQGLNTGELFF,TGTGCCAGCAGTGAGTCACAGGGGTTGAACACCGGGGAGCTGTTTTTT
TRBV28,NA,TRBD1,TRBJ2-3,CASSLRFTGGTDTQYF,TGTGCCAGCAGTTTACGATTCACAGGGGGAACAGATACGCAGTATTTT
TRBV2,NA,NA,TRBJ1-1,CASRRTTEGAFF,TGTGCCAGCAGGAGGACTACGGAGGGAGCTTTCTTT
TRBV2,NA,TRBD1,TRBJ1-4,CASRSPGQGIEKLFF,TGTGCCAGCAGAAGCCCGGGACAGGGGATTGAAAAACTGTTTTTT
TRBV7-8,NA,NA,TRBJ1-1,CASSPRDQGTEAFF,TGTGCCAGCAGCCCCCGGGACCAGGGCACTGAAGCTTTCTTT
TRBV5-1,NA,NA,TRBJ2-2,CASSSTALGGSGELFF,TGCGCCAGCAGCTCGACTGCTCTGGGTGGGTCCGGGGAGCTGTTTTTT
TRBV9,NA,TRBD1,TRBJ2-7,CASSAGTGFSYEQYF,TGTGCCAGCAGCGCCGGGACAGGCTTCTCCTACGAGCAGTACTTC
TRBV6-5,NA,NA,TRBJ1-1,CASSYRNDRAEAFF,TGTGCCAGCAGTTACAGGAACGATAGAGCTGAAGCTTTCTTT
TRBV15,NA,NA,TRBJ1-5,CATSTSGTVGLNQPQHF,TGTGCCACCAGCACATCCGGGACGGTAGGACTCAATCAGCCCCAGCATTTT
TRBV7-8,NA,NA,TRBJ2-5,CASSPRQVRETQYF,TGTGCCAGCAGCCCTCGGCAGGTACGGGAGACCCAGTACTTC
TRBV4-1,once,NA,TRBJ2-1,CASSQEHLRYEQFF,TGCGCCAGCAGCCAAGAGCACCTTAGGTATGAGCAGTTCTTC
TRBV4-2,NA,NA,TRBJ1-5,CASSQDMGGEGPQHF,TGTGCCAGCAGCCAAGATATGGGAGGGGAAGGGCCCCAGCATTTT
TRBV6-5,NA,TRBD1,TRBJ1-6,CASSYLRQGTSSPLHF,TGTGCCAGCAGTTACCTGAGACAGGGGACTAGTTCACCCCTCCACTTT
TRBV18,NA,NA,TRBJ1-2,CASSPEADRPYGYTF,TGTGCCAGCTCACCTGAGGCCGATAGACCTTATGGCTACACCTTC
TRBV30,NA,NA,TRBJ2-7,CAWSTAGPYEQYF,TGTGCCTGGAGTACGGCGGGCCCCTACGAGCAGTACTTC
TRBV7-3,NA,TRBD2,TRBJ2-1,CASSLMSGANNEQFF,TGTGCCAGCAGCTTAATGAGCGGGGCTAACAATGAGCAGTTCTTC
TRBV4-1,once,TRBD2,TRBJ2-5,CASSQEGLAGRETQYF,TGCGCCAGCAGCCAAGAAGGACTAGCGGGGAGAGAGACCCAGTACTTC
TRBV2,NA,NA,TRBJ1-6,CASSARGDYNSPLHF,TGTGCCAGCAGTGCCAGGGGCGACTATAATTCACCCCTCCACTTT
TRBV12-5,NA,NA,TRBJ1-1,CASGLGAGTNTEAFF,TGTGCTAGTGGTTTGGGAGCTGGTACAAACACTGAAGCTTTCTTT
TRBV9,once,TRBD2,TRBJ2-1,CASSPGLAGVPYNEQFF,TGTGCCAGCAGCCCCGGACTAGCGGGAGTGCCCTACAATGAGCAGTTCTTC
TRBV6-5,once,NA,TRBJ1-1,CASSYVGYTEAFF,TGTGCCAGCAGTTACGTGGGGTACACTGAAGCTTTCTTT
TRBV18,NA,TRBD1,TRBJ2-7,CASTDRGVPYEQYF,TGTGCCAGCACGGACAGGGGGGTCCCCTACGAGCAGTACTTC
TRBV6-5,NA,NA,TRBJ1-1,CASSTPRADTEAFF,TGTGCCAGCAGCACCCCGCGCGCAGACACTGAAGCTTTCTTT
TRBV25-1,few,TRBD1,TRBJ1-6,CASSRGTGVFSPLHF,TGTGCCAGCAGTAGGGGGACAGGGGTTTTTTCACCCCTCCACTTT
TRBV4-2,NA,TRBD1,TRBJ2-4,CASSHVTGDRNIQYF,TGTGCCAGCAGCCATGTGACAGGGGATAGAAACATTCAGTACTTC
TRBV7-2,NA,NA,TRBJ1-2,CASSLEQGGGSGYTF,TGTGCCAGCAGCTTAGAACAGGGAGGAGGGTCCGGCTACACCTTC
TRBV6-5,NA,NA,TRBJ1-4,CASSYSLGEKLFF,TGTGCCAGCAGTTACTCGCTCGGTGAAAAACTGTTTTTT
TRBV2,NA,NA,TRBJ1-4,CASKGGAGNEKLFF,TGTGCCAGCAAGGGGGGGGCAGGGAATGAAAAACTGTTTTTT
TRBV2,NA,NA,TRBJ2-2,CASSNTPGALPGELFF,TGTGCCAGCAGTAACACACCGGGGGCCCTGCCCGGGGAGCTGTTTTTT
TRBV18,NA,NA,TRBJ1-1,CASQDSPNTEAFF,TGTGCCAGCCAAGACAGTCCGAACACTGAAGCTTTCTTT
TRBV5-1,NA,NA,TRBJ1-2,CASSPGAGGSYGYTF,TGCGCCAGCAGCCCCGGGGCAGGTGGTAGCTATGGCTACACCTTC
TRBV5-1,NA,TRBD2,TRBJ2-3,CASAQGLAGGPDTQYF,TGCGCCAGCGCCCAGGGACTAGCGGGGGGTCCAGATACGCAGTATTTT
TRBV5-1,once,NA,TRBJ1-5,CASSFSGQSGQPQHF,TGCGCCAGCAGCTTTTCAGGACAGTCGGGTCAGCCCCAGCATTTT
TRBV19,NA,NA,TRBJ2-7,CASSSRRANYEQYF,TGTGCCAGTTCTTCCCGCAGGGCCAACTACGAGCAGTACTTC